These T cell receptor beta chains were read from a single sample in a study of blood T cell repertoires in COVID-19. The assay was immunoSEQ multiplex PCR, and TCRdb's table has in-frame clones only and misses some. Here the sample spans 400,000 to 550,000 clones, 80% to 90% being singletons. Sample: peripheral blood. The receptors stem from a woman in her 30s with acute or convalescent COVID-19. Each CDR3 is given with its conserved first and last residue. Each record gives: J gene, clone size, D gene, V gene, CDR3 protein, CDR3 DNA. The D gene is left open where the match is weak. Not every row has a clone size; where given, it reads once, few, many or a size class.

J: TRBJ1-1; size: NA; D: TRBD1; V: TRBV29-1; CDR3: CSVRTGGTEAFF; DNA: TGCAGCGTGAGGACAGGGGGGACTGAAGCTTTCTTT
J: TRBJ1-6; size: once; D: NA; V: TRBV28; CDR3: CASAVSDNSPLHF; DNA: TGTGCCAGCGCAGTGAGCGATAATTCACCCCTCCACTTT
J: TRBJ2-2; size: NA; D: NA; V: TRBV11-2; CDR3: CASSSYKGANTGELFF; DNA: TGTGCCAGCAGCTCCTATAAAGGAGCCAACACCGGGGAGCTGTTTTTT
J: TRBJ1-5; size: NA; D: TRBD1; V: TRBV7-2; CDR3: CASRPTGGGNQPQHF; DNA: TGTGCCAGCAGACCGACAGGGGGGGGCAATCAGCCCCAGCATTTT
J: TRBJ2-7; size: NA; D: NA; V: TRBV28; CDR3: CASSLGTSYEQYF; DNA: TGTGCCAGCAGTTTAGGGACTTCCTACGAGCAGTACTTC
J: TRBJ1-4; size: NA; D: TRBD1; V: TRBV5-6; CDR3: CASSLTKPDRGHEKLFF; DNA: TGTGCCAGCAGCCTGACCAAACCGGACAGGGGGCACGAAAAACTGTTTTTT
J: TRBJ1-2; size: NA; D: NA; V: TRBV29-1; CDR3: CSVVVAYGYTF; DNA: TGCAGCGTTGTGGTGGCCTATGGCTACACCTTC
J: TRBJ1-4; size: NA; D: TRBD1; V: TRBV18; CDR3: CASSQMGQYNEKLFF; DNA: TGTGCCAGCTCACAAATGGGACAGTATAATGAAAAACTGTTTTTT
J: TRBJ2-3; size: once; D: NA; V: TRBV25-1; CDR3: CASSKDREVGTDTQYF; DNA: TGTGCCAGCAGTAAGGACAGAGAAGTTGGCACAGATACGCAGTATTTT
J: TRBJ1-2; size: NA; D: NA; V: TRBV30; CDR3: CAWSGAGWGGTGYTF; DNA: TGTGCCTGGAGTGGTGCGGGTTGGGGGGGGACGGGCTACACCTTC
J: TRBJ1-6; size: NA; D: NA; V: TRBV19; CDR3: CASRTGNSPLHF; DNA: TGTGCCAGTAGAACAGGGAATTCACCCCTCCACTTT
J: TRBJ1-2; size: NA; D: NA; V: TRBV12-3/TRBV12-4; CDR3: CASTLTEIYGYTF; DNA: TGTGCCAGCACCCTGACAGAGATCTATGGCTACACCTTC
J: TRBJ2-7; size: NA; D: TRBD1; V: TRBV29-1; CDR3: CSVGIGTATYEQYF; DNA: TGCAGCGTTGGCATCGGGACAGCCACCTACGAGCAGTACTTC
J: TRBJ1-4; size: NA; D: NA; V: TRBV5-6; CDR3: CASSFKLSGANEKLFF; DNA: TGTGCCAGCAGCTTCAAGCTGTCAGGGGCAAATGAAAAACTGTTTTTT
J: TRBJ1-2; size: few; D: NA; V: TRBV6-4; CDR3: CASSDTRVGRDNNGYTF; DNA: TGTGCCAGCAGTGACACTCGGGTCGGGAGGGACAATAATGGCTACACCTTC
J: TRBJ1-2; size: NA; D: TRBD1; V: TRBV14; CDR3: CASSQSDRVYYGYTF; DNA: TGTGCCAGCAGCCAATCGGACAGGGTCTACTATGGCTACACCTTC
J: TRBJ1-2; size: NA; D: NA; V: TRBV7-5; CDR3: CARSLVGTGYGYTF; DNA: TGTGCCAGAAGCTTAGTTGGTACGGGCTATGGCTACACCTTC
J: TRBJ2-3; size: NA; D: NA; V: TRBV10-1; CDR3: CASSDSNGDPTDTQYF; DNA: TGCGCCAGCAGTGATTCTAACGGGGATCCGACAGATACGCAGTATTTT
J: TRBJ1-5; size: NA; D: TRBD1; V: TRBV23-1; CDR3: CASKISGGANQPQHF; DNA: TGCGCCAGCAAAATTTCAGGGGGCGCCAATCAGCCCCAGCATTTT
J: TRBJ1-3; size: NA; D: NA; V: TRBV6-5; CDR3: CASSRTEGGNTIYF; DNA: TGTGCCAGCAGTCGGACAGAGGGTGGAAACACCATATATTTT
J: TRBJ1-5; size: NA; D: NA; V: TRBV15; CDR3: CATSRRGEVDQPQHF; DNA: TGTGCCACCTCTCGCCGGGGGGAGGTGGATCAGCCCCAGCATTTT
J: TRBJ2-3; size: NA; D: TRBD2; V: TRBV9; CDR3: CASSASGTRTDTQYF; DNA: TGTGCCAGCAGCGCTTCCGGGACTAGGACAGATACGCAGTATTTT
J: TRBJ1-1; size: NA; D: NA; V: TRBV4-1; CDR3: CASSRLQVSNTEAFF; DNA: TGCGCCAGCAGCCGCCTCCAGGTATCGAACACTGAAGCTTTCTTT
J: TRBJ2-1; size: NA; D: NA; V: TRBV7-2; CDR3: CASSLDSGDTYNEQFF; DNA: TGTGCCAGCAGCTTGGATTCGGGGGATACCTACAATGAGCAGTTCTTC
J: TRBJ1-1; size: NA; D: NA; V: TRBV18; CDR3: CASSPRTVGTEAFF; DNA: TGTGCCAGCTCACCTCGGACAGTCGGCACTGAAGCTTTCTTT
J: TRBJ1-1; size: NA; D: NA; V: TRBV29-1; CDR3: CSAYRDTEAFF; DNA: TGCAGCGCCTACAGGGACACTGAAGCTTTCTTT
J: TRBJ2-2; size: NA; D: NA; V: TRBV5-4; CDR3: CASSFSASGTGELFF; DNA: TGTGCCAGCAGCTTCAGTGCAAGCGGGACCGGGGAGCTGTTTTTT
J: TRBJ1-1; size: NA; D: NA; V: TRBV7-9; CDR3: CASSPEVFPPEAFF; DNA: TGTGCCAGCAGCCCGGAGGTATTCCCCCCTGAAGCTTTCTTT
J: TRBJ2-5; size: once; D: NA; V: TRBV29-1; CDR3: CSVLSAGKETQYF; DNA: TGCAGCGTTCTGTCTGCGGGGAAAGAGACCCAGTACTTC
J: TRBJ2-7; size: NA; D: TRBD2; V: TRBV2; CDR3: CASSERGGSYEQYF; DNA: TGTGCCAGCAGTGAACGCGGGGGGAGTTACGAGCAGTACTTC
J: TRBJ2-3; size: NA; D: TRBD2; V: TRBV11-3; CDR3: CASSLVLGTSGETDTQYF; DNA: TGTGCCAGCAGCTTAGTTCTGGGGACTAGCGGGGAGACAGATACGCAGTATTTT
J: TRBJ1-1; size: NA; D: NA; V: TRBV30; CDR3: CAWVGDTEAFF; DNA: TGTGCCTGGGTGGGCGACACTGAAGCTTTCTTT
J: TRBJ1-1; size: NA; D: NA; V: TRBV19; CDR3: CAGVLGGKAFF; DNA: TGTGCCGGGGTCCTAGGAGGGAAGGCTTTCTTT